This is a list of T cell receptor beta chains from one sample in a study of cytomegalovirus exposure and HLA in healthy donors. Measured with immunoSEQ multiplex PCR; TCRdb has only the in-frame clones, and not every one. Among some 60,000 clones listed, 75% to 85% were seen once. The sequenced sample consisted of PBMCs. These receptors were obtained from a human donor in good health. The CDR3 runs from the conserved cysteine through the conserved F or W. Fields, in order: clone size, V gene, J gene, D gene, CDR3 DNA, CDR3 protein. The D gene is left open where the match is weak. Clone size is given for some rows only: seen once, a few or many times, or a class if the clone is expanded.

abundance: .
v_gene: TRBV11-2
j_gene: TRBJ1-4
d_gene: .
CDR3nt: TGTGCCAGCAGCTTTTTGACACCCAATGAAAAACTGTTTTTT
CDR3aa: CASSFLTPNEKLFF

abundance: few
v_gene: TRBV30
j_gene: TRBJ2-2
d_gene: .
CDR3nt: TGTGCCTGGACCAAGAGTACTAGTGGATCCGGGGAGCTGTTTTTT
CDR3aa: CAWTKSTSGSGELFF

abundance: few
v_gene: TRBV15
j_gene: TRBJ2-2
d_gene: TRBD1
CDR3nt: TGTGCCACCAGCAGCGGACAGGGGGATAACACCGGGGAGCTGTTTTTT
CDR3aa: CATSSGQGDNTGELFF

abundance: .
v_gene: TRBV7-9
j_gene: TRBJ2-1
d_gene: .
CDR3nt: TGTGCCAGCAGCCCCGGGGGGCCGGGCAATGAGCAGTTCTTC
CDR3aa: CASSPGGPGNEQFF

abundance: once
v_gene: TRBV2
j_gene: TRBJ2-7
d_gene: TRBD1
CDR3nt: TGTGCCAGCAGTGAAGGGGCGGGACAGGGCTACGAGCAGTACTTC
CDR3aa: CASSEGAGQGYEQYF

abundance: once
v_gene: TRBV9
j_gene: TRBJ1-6
d_gene: .
CDR3nt: TGTGCCAGCAGCGTTGGGGCAGCTTTATCGGGTTCACCCCTCCACTTT
CDR3aa: CASSVGAALSGSPLHF

abundance: .
v_gene: TRBV6-6
j_gene: TRBJ1-5
d_gene: TRBD1
CDR3nt: TGTGCCAGCCAAAGTGGACAGGGGAATCAGCCCCAGCATTTT
CDR3aa: CASQSGQGNQPQHF

abundance: .
v_gene: TRBV19
j_gene: TRBJ1-1
d_gene: .
CDR3nt: TGTGCCAGTAGTTGGGCCAGGGACACTGAAGCTTTCTTT
CDR3aa: CASSWARDTEAFF

abundance: .
v_gene: TRBV7-9
j_gene: TRBJ1-5
d_gene: TRBD1
CDR3nt: TGTGCCAGCAGCTTAGATTGGACAGGCGGCAATCAGCCCCAGCATTTT
CDR3aa: CASSLDWTGGNQPQHF

abundance: .
v_gene: TRBV30
j_gene: TRBJ1-5
d_gene: .
CDR3nt: TGTGCCTGGAGACAGGATAGCAATCAGCCCCAGCATTTT
CDR3aa: CAWRQDSNQPQHF

abundance: .
v_gene: TRBV30
j_gene: TRBJ2-5
d_gene: TRBD2
CDR3nt: TGTGCCTGGGGGGTGGGCCTAGCGGGAGGCGAGACCCAGTACTTC
CDR3aa: CAWGVGLAGGETQYF

abundance: .
v_gene: TRBV18
j_gene: TRBJ1-6
d_gene: TRBD1
CDR3nt: TGTGCCAGCTCACCAACAGGGGATTCACCCCTCCACTTT
CDR3aa: CASSPTGDSPLHF

abundance: .
v_gene: TRBV30
j_gene: TRBJ1-1
d_gene: .
CDR3nt: TGTGCCTGGGAGGACAGGAACACTGAAGCTTTCTTT
CDR3aa: CAWEDRNTEAFF

abundance: .
v_gene: TRBV19
j_gene: TRBJ2-1
d_gene: .
CDR3nt: TGTGCCAGTAGTATTTTCGCTCGGGGGAGGGGGTACAATGAGCAGTTCTTC
CDR3aa: CASSIFARGRGYNEQFF

abundance: .
v_gene: TRBV29-1
j_gene: TRBJ2-5
d_gene: TRBD2
CDR3nt: TGCAGCGTTGAAGGGACTAGCGGTACCCCTGGGACCCAGTACTTC
CDR3aa: CSVEGTSGTPGTQYF

abundance: .
v_gene: TRBV6-5
j_gene: TRBJ2-2
d_gene: TRBD2
CDR3nt: TGTGCCAGCAGTTACACGGGGGGCGGGGAGCTGTTTTTT
CDR3aa: CASSYTGGGELFF

abundance: .
v_gene: TRBV5-6
j_gene: TRBJ2-7
d_gene: TRBD1
CDR3nt: TGTGCCAGCAGCTCGATATCGACAGGGACCTACGAGCAGTACTTC
CDR3aa: CASSSISTGTYEQYF

abundance: .
v_gene: TRBV5-5
j_gene: TRBJ2-5
d_gene: .
CDR3nt: TGTGCCAGCAGCCGACAAACAGGGCAAGAGACCCAGTACTTC
CDR3aa: CASSRQTGQETQYF

abundance: once
v_gene: TRBV6-4
j_gene: TRBJ2-3
d_gene: .
CDR3nt: TGTGCCAGCAGTGATTCGGTAGCGAGCACAGATACGCAGTATTTT
CDR3aa: CASSDSVASTDTQYF

abundance: .
v_gene: TRBV6-1
j_gene: TRBJ1-5
d_gene: TRBD1
CDR3nt: TGTGCCAGCAGTCCGGGACAGTTCAATCAGCCCCAGCATTTT
CDR3aa: CASSPGQFNQPQHF

abundance: .
v_gene: TRBV2
j_gene: TRBJ2-1
d_gene: .
CDR3nt: TGTGCCAGCACGGCGGCCACCTACAATGAGCAGTTCTTC
CDR3aa: CASTAATYNEQFF

abundance: once
v_gene: TRBV11-2
j_gene: TRBJ2-5
d_gene: TRBD1
CDR3nt: TGTGCCAGCAGCTCCAGGGGGATTGTGGAAGAGACCCAGTACTTC
CDR3aa: CASSSRGIVEETQYF

abundance: .
v_gene: TRBV5-1
j_gene: TRBJ1-3
d_gene: .
CDR3nt: TGCGCCAGCAGCTTGGACGGGACTGGTGGAAACACCATATATTTT
CDR3aa: CASSLDGTGGNTIYF

abundance: .
v_gene: TRBV5-1
j_gene: TRBJ2-1
d_gene: TRBD2
CDR3nt: TGCGCCAGCAGCTTGGCGCTAGCGGTGTACAATGAGCAGTTCTTC
CDR3aa: CASSLALAVYNEQFF

abundance: .
v_gene: TRBV4-2
j_gene: TRBJ2-5
d_gene: TRBD2
CDR3nt: TGTGCCAGCAGCCTAAGCGAGGCGGGGGGATCAGAGACCCAGTACTTC
CDR3aa: CASSLSEAGGSETQYF

abundance: .
v_gene: TRBV5-1
j_gene: TRBJ2-3
d_gene: .
CDR3nt: TGCGCCAGCAGCGGGGGGTTGGGAGATACGCAGTATTTT
CDR3aa: CASSGGLGDTQYF

abundance: once
v_gene: TRBV28
j_gene: TRBJ2-7
d_gene: .
CDR3nt: TGTGCCAGCAGTCCCGGCTTAACAGGCCCCTACGAGCAGTACTTC
CDR3aa: CASSPGLTGPYEQYF

abundance: .
v_gene: TRBV7-3
j_gene: TRBJ1-1
d_gene: .
CDR3nt: TGTGCCAGCAGCTTAAGCAGGGTCACTGAAGCTTTCTTT
CDR3aa: CASSLSRVTEAFF

abundance: .
v_gene: TRBV6-1
j_gene: TRBJ1-4
d_gene: .
CDR3nt: TGTGCCAGCCATCATCGGACAGCAACTAATGAAAAACTGTTTTTT
CDR3aa: CASHHRTATNEKLFF

abundance: few
v_gene: TRBV25-1
j_gene: TRBJ2-7
d_gene: .
CDR3nt: TGTGCCAGCAGTGAATCACAGACCTACGAGCAGTACTTC
CDR3aa: CASSESQTYEQYF

abundance: .
v_gene: TRBV4-2
j_gene: TRBJ2-7
d_gene: TRBD1
CDR3nt: TGTGCCAGCAGCCTTGACAGGGACGAGCAGTACTTC
CDR3aa: CASSLDRDEQYF

abundance: .
v_gene: TRBV11-1
j_gene: TRBJ2-3
d_gene: .
CDR3nt: TGTGCCAGCAGACTTAACACAGATACGCAGTATTTT
CDR3aa: CASRLNTDTQYF

abundance: .
v_gene: TRBV15
j_gene: TRBJ1-1
d_gene: TRBD1
CDR3nt: TGTGCCACCAGCACCAGGGGGAACACTGAAGCTTCCTTT
CDR3aa: CATSTRGNTEASF

abundance: .
v_gene: TRBV5-4
j_gene: TRBJ2-2
d_gene: .
CDR3nt: TGTGCCAGCAGCTTGGAGTTGAGGACAGCTGACACCGGGGAGCTGTTTTTT
CDR3aa: CASSLELRTADTGELFF

abundance: .
v_gene: TRBV9
j_gene: TRBJ2-1
d_gene: TRBD2
CDR3nt: TGTGCCAGCAGCGTAGGACTAGCGGTCTACAATGAGCAGTTCTTC
CDR3aa: CASSVGLAVYNEQFF

abundance: once
v_gene: TRBV18
j_gene: TRBJ1-1
d_gene: TRBD1
CDR3nt: TGTGCCAGCTCACCCAACGGGACAGGGCCCCGGCGGACTGAAGCTTTCTTT
CDR3aa: CASSPNGTGPRRTEAFF

abundance: .
v_gene: TRBV5-6
j_gene: TRBJ2-2
d_gene: .
CDR3nt: TGTGCCAGCAATGGAGAGAACACCGGGGAGCTGTTTTTT
CDR3aa: CASNGENTGELFF

abundance: few
v_gene: TRBV2
j_gene: TRBJ1-1
d_gene: .
CDR3nt: TGTGCCAGCGGCTTGGGGGCGTGGACTGAAGCTTTCTTT
CDR3aa: CASGLGAWTEAFF

abundance: .
v_gene: TRBV4-2
j_gene: TRBJ2-2
d_gene: TRBD2
CDR3nt: TGTGCCAGCAGCCAAGACCCAGCGGGGGGGCCCGAGAGGGGCGGGGAGCTGTTTTTT
CDR3aa: CASSQDPAGGPERGGELFF

abundance: once
v_gene: TRBV5-1
j_gene: TRBJ1-1
d_gene: TRBD1
CDR3nt: TGCGCCAGCAGCTTGGGAGGGCAGGGGGCAGGGAACACTGAAGCTTTCTTT
CDR3aa: CASSLGGQGAGNTEAFF

abundance: .
v_gene: TRBV27
j_gene: TRBJ1-2
d_gene: TRBD1
CDR3nt: TGTGCCAGCAGTCCGTTCGGACAGGCTAACTATGGCTACACCTTC
CDR3aa: CASSPFGQANYGYTF

abundance: .
v_gene: TRBV5-6
j_gene: TRBJ2-5
d_gene: .
CDR3nt: TGTGCCAGCAGCTCCCCTCATGGGTCGGGGGTGGGGGAGACCCAGTACTTC
CDR3aa: CASSSPHGSGVGETQYF

abundance: .
v_gene: TRBV11-2
j_gene: TRBJ1-2
d_gene: TRBD1
CDR3nt: TGTGCCAGCAGCCGACAGGGGAGCTATGGCTACACCTTC
CDR3aa: CASSRQGSYGYTF

abundance: .
v_gene: TRBV4-2
j_gene: TRBJ2-7
d_gene: TRBD2
CDR3nt: TGTGCCAGCAGCCCTCCCTTAGCGGGAGAACACGAGCAGTACTTC
CDR3aa: CASSPPLAGEHEQYF

abundance: .
v_gene: TRBV6-6
j_gene: TRBJ1-2
d_gene: .
CDR3nt: TGTGCCAGCAGTGCAGACAGCTATGGCTACACCTTC
CDR3aa: CASSADSYGYTF

abundance: .
v_gene: TRBV7-9
j_gene: TRBJ2-1
d_gene: TRBD2
CDR3nt: TGTGCCAGCAGCTTAGAGGCTAGCGGGAGATATTATGAGCAGTTCTTC
CDR3aa: CASSLEASGRYYEQFF

abundance: .
v_gene: TRBV6-5
j_gene: TRBJ1-1
d_gene: .
CDR3nt: TGTGCCAGCAGTTACCGGCGGGACACTGAAGCTTTCTTT
CDR3aa: CASSYRRDTEAFF